A single sample gave rise to the 30 T cell receptor beta chains below, sequenced in a study of blood T cell repertoires in COVID-19. Profiling relied on immunoSEQ multiplex PCR, and the TCRdb table lists in-frame clones only, not all of them. The sample carries fewer than 300,000 clones, roughly 84% recorded once. The source material was peripheral blood. These receptors all come from a woman aged 18-29 years with acute or convalescent COVID-19.

V usage is TRBV29-1 and J usage is TRBJ2-1; weak D call: TRBD1 (6 bases). Germline V gene data show CDR1 as SQVTM and CDR2 as ANQGSEA. This CDR3 spans 10 amino acids. The V end lost 7 bases, the J end lost 12 bases, and 13 bases lay between the germline ends. The DNA of the CDR3 is TGCAGCGGATACCGGGACACGCAGTTCTTC. Translated, it gives CSGYRDTQFF.

V is TRBV7-2 and J is TRBJ2-5; 11 nucleotides match TRBD2. Germline loops: CDR1 SGHTA, CDR2 FQGNSA. V was clipped by 5 bases and J by 4 bases; unmatched bases: 15. This CDR3 region has 18 residues. In DNA form, the CDR3 reads TGTGCCAGCAGCCCTCGGGCGGCTAGCGGGGGGTTCGGAGAGACCCAGTACTTC. The encoded protein is CASSPRAASGGFGETQYF.

V gene TRBV19 combines with J gene TRBJ1-1, with unresolved D. There are 13 residues in the CDR3. V lost 5 bases, J lost 2 bases, and 9 bases lay in between. The germline gives CDR1 LNHDA, CDR2 SQIVND (reference sequence). The CDR3 region is CASSYSGNTEAFF. CDR3 in DNA: TGTGCCAGTAGTTACAGCGGTAACACTGAAGCTTTCTTT.

The chain has TRBV6-1 and TRBJ2-7; 11 bases agree with TRBD2. This CDR3 has 15 residues. The germline CDR1 and CDR2 sequences are MNHNS and SASEGT. V shed 3 bases, J shed 1 base, and the junction held 2 bases outside the gene matches. The CDR3 DNA reads as TGTGCCAGCAGTGAGGGACTAGCGGCATCCTACGAGCAGTACTTC. Amino acids: CASSEGLAASYEQYF.

V is TRBV7-8 and J is TRBJ1-6; 9 bases match TRBD1. Germline values: CDR1 SGHVS, CDR2 FQNEAQ. This CDR3 comprises 19 residues. Losses at the gene ends were 5 bases for V and 9 bases for J; bases not matched to a gene: 20. The CDR3 DNA is TGTGCCAGCAGCCTTAGGGGGATGGGACAGGGTCTCTGGGGTTCACCCCTCCACTTT. Encoded protein: CASSLRGMGQGLWGSPLHF.

This chain joins TRBV18 and TRBJ2-1, with TRBD2 as a possible D gene (5 bases). V lost 6 bases and J 7 bases, leaving 13 bases between the germline ends. CDR3 length equals 13 residues. Looked up from germline, CDR1 is KGHSH and CDR2 is LQKENI. CDR3 sequence: CASSLGDWNEQFF. CDR3 DNA: TGTGCCAGCTCCCTCGGGGATTGGAATGAGCAGTTCTTC.

The chain carries TRBV28 and TRBJ1-5; 10 positions match TRBD1. The ends lost 7 bases at V and 3 bases at J; junction bases unmatched: 6. The CDR3 runs 15 residues. CDR1 and CDR2 (germline): MDHEN, SYDVKM. CDR3 bases: TGTGCCAGCATCACGGGACAGGGGTTCAATCAGCCCCAGCATTTT. Its translation is CASITGQGFNQPQHF.

V is TRBV3-1 (or the pseudogene TRBV3-2) and J is TRBJ1-2; TRBD1 aligns across 8 bases. The CDR3 is 16 residues long. V lost 0 bases and J lost 2; bases outside the gene matches: 5. Germline CDR1 reads LGHDT; CDR2 reads YNNKEL (reference sequence). As DNA, the CDR3 is TGTGCCAGCAGCCAAGAATCGGACAGGGAGAACTATGGCTACACCTTC. This sequence encodes CASSQESDRENYGYTF.

The V gene is TRBV10-2, the J gene TRBJ2-3; no clear D. Germline V CDR1 and CDR2: WSHSY, SAAADI. This CDR3 comprises 14 residues. V was clipped by 6 bases and J by 1 base, with 11 bases between them. The DNA of the CDR3 is TGCGCCAGCAGGGCTAGGTTTGGCACAGATACGCAGTATTTT. Translated: CASRARFGTDTQYF.

The V and J genes are TRBV6-5 and TRBJ1-1; possible D gene TRBD1, 5 bases. Germline V CDR1 and CDR2: MNHEY, SVGAGI. The CDR3 extends over 14 amino acids. Trimming left V 5 bases short and J 1 base short, with 11 bases between. The CDR3 spells CASSIGRGNTEAFF. The CDR3 bases are TGTGCCAGCAGTATAGGAAGGGGGAACACTGAAGCTTTCTTT.

This clone has only a few counts. The V and J genes are TRBV10-2 and TRBJ2-1; 8 nucleotides match TRBD2. The length of the CDR3 is 16 residues. CDR1 and CDR2 from the germline V gene are WSHSY and SAAADI. After removal of 2 bases from V and 4 bases from J, the junction contained 7 bases not matched to a gene. The CDR3 bases are TGCGCCAGCAGTGAGACGGGAGGGAGTTTTTACAATGAGCAGTTCTTC. Its translation is CASSETGGSFYNEQFF.

This CDR3 is CASSPPGRLAGGPGTQYF. The CDR3 DNA follows: TGTGCCAGCTCACCTCCGGGACGACTAGCGGGAGGGCCGGGGACCCAGTACTTC. The chain uses TRBV18 and TRBJ2-5; 14 nucleotides match TRBD2. The CDR3 has 18 amino acids. V shed 3 bases and J 7 bases; nucleotides not matched to a gene: 13. Germline V CDR1 and CDR2: KGHSH, LQKENI. Together with reference TRBV18 and TRBJ2-5, the CDR3 gives the full variable domain: NAGVMQNPRHLVRRRGQEARLRCSPMKGHSHVYWYRQLPEEGLKFMVYLQKENIIDESGMPKERFSAEFPKEGPSILRIQQVVRGDSAAYFCASSPPGRLAGGPGTQYFGPGTRLLVL.

This chain joins TRBV5-4 and TRBJ2-1, with D perhaps matching TRBD1 (5 bases). The length of the CDR3 is 20 residues. Germline values: CDR1 SGHNT, CDR2 YYREEE (reference sequence). The V gene lost 2 bases and the J gene lost 1 base, with 25 bases spanning the gap. The CDR3 DNA sequence: TGTGCCAGCAGCTTCGCCCGAAGTGAAGGGGCAGTATCTTCCTACAATGAGCAGTTCTTC. This encodes CASSFARSEGAVSSYNEQFF.

The chain uses TRBV9 and TRBJ1-3, with 10 bases matching TRBD1. Germline trimming cut 4 bases from V and 9 bases from J; bases unmatched to any gene: 10. This CDR3 has 15 amino acids. CDR1 and CDR2 (germline): SGDLS, YYNGEE. CDR3 sequence reads: CASSPRTGGLSTIYF. The CDR3 DNA reads as TGTGCCAGCAGCCCCCGGACAGGGGGGTTAAGCACCATATATTTT.

The V and J genes are TRBV10-1 and TRBJ2-2, with 7 positions matching TRBD2. Losses at the gene ends were 6 bases for V and 5 bases for J; bases not matched to a gene: 9. CDR3 length: 15 amino acids. CDR1 and CDR2 from the germline V gene are WNHNN and SYGVQD (reference sequence). The CDR3 DNA reads as TGCGCCAGCAGCGGGACTATCCCGGGGACCGGGGAGCTGTTTTTT. Amino acids: CASSGTIPGTGELFF.

This clone occurred a few times. The rearrangement links TRBV6-2 or TRBV6-3 to TRBJ2-7; 9 nucleotides agree with TRBD2. The germline V gene encodes CDR1 MNHEY and CDR2 SVGEGT. V trimming: 2 bases; J trimming: 2 bases; junction bases outside the gene matches: 10. There are 17 residues in the CDR3. The CDR3 bases are TGTGCCAGCAGTTACGGGGTTAGCGGGAGAGGGACCTACGAGCAGTACTTC. Translating it yields CASSYGVSGRGTYEQYF.

The chain carries TRBV5-1 and TRBJ2-7; tentatively, D is TRBD1 (5 bases). This CDR3 contains 12 residues. CDR1 SGHRS and CDR2 YFSETQ come from the germline V gene. Trimming pared 2 bases from V and 5 bases from J, leaving 8 bases between. The CDR3 coding sequence is TGCGCCAGCAGCTTTCGCAGGGACGAGCAGTACTTC. Translation: CASSFRRDEQYF. Drawing the rest from reference TRBV5-1 and TRBJ2-7, the complete variable domain is KAGVTQTPRYLIKTRGQQVTLSCSPISGHRSVSWYQQTPGQGLQFLFEYFSETQRNKGNFPGRFSGRQFSNSRSEMNVSTLELGDSALYLCASSFRRDEQYFGPGTRLTVT.

CDR3 bases: TGTGCCAGCAGCGTAGGGACTAGCGGGAGAGGGGCAGATACGCAGTATTTT. Protein product: CASSVGTSGRGADTQYF. This chain links TRBV9 with TRBJ2-3; TRBD2 matches 13 bases. V gave up 0 bases and J gave up 4 bases; unmatched junction bases: 5. Germline lookup yields CDR1 SGDLS and CDR2 YYNGEE. CDR3 length equals 17 residues.

This clone came up once. The chain couples TRBV11-2 to TRBJ2-1, with TRBD2 matching 7 bases. V lost 3 bases and J lost 5; bases outside the gene matches: 7. Germline assignment: CDR1 SGHAT and CDR2 FQNNGV. The CDR3 extends over 15 amino acids. CDR3 residues: CASSFGGTIHNEQFF. The CDR3 bases are TGTGCCAGCAGCTTTGGAGGGACTATACACAATGAGCAGTTCTTC. The full variable domain, rest sourced from reference TRBV11-2 and TRBJ2-1, is EAGVAQSPRYKIIEKRQSVAFWCNPISGHATLYWYQQILGQGPKLLIQFQNNGVVDDSQLPKDRFSAERLKGVDSTLKIQPAKLEDSAVYLCASSFGGTIHNEQFFGPGTRLTVL.

This chain connects TRBV30 to TRBJ2-2; D ambiguous. The CDR3 covers 13 residues. Germline-derived CDR1 and CDR2 are GTSNPN and SVGIG (reference sequence). Trimming pared 4 bases from V and 2 bases from J, leaving 8 bases between. DNA for the CDR3: TGTGCCTGGAAAGTACTTAACACCGGGGAGCTGTTTTTT. This sequence encodes CAWKVLNTGELFF.

V is TRBV7-9 and J is TRBJ2-1; D might be TRBD2 (5 bases). The germline V gene encodes CDR1 SEHNR and CDR2 FQNEAQ (reference sequence). CDR3 length: 15 amino acids. Trimming stripped 1 base from V and 4 bases from J, with 11 bases between. The chain's CDR3 is CASSLVLGVYNEQFF. CDR3 coding DNA: TGTGCCAGCAGCTTAGTGTTGGGAGTATACAATGAGCAGTTCTTC.

The chain couples TRBV9 to TRBJ1-3; unclear D gene. Trimming pared 0 bases from V and 4 bases from J, leaving 14 bases between. CDR1 is SGDLS and CDR2 is YYNGEE in the germline V gene. The CDR3 runs 16 residues. For the CDR3, the DNA is TGTGCCAGCAGCGTAGGAGAGGGCGCGATGGGAAACACCATATATTTT. This encodes CASSVGEGAMGNTIYF.

The chain joins TRBV10-3 to TRBJ1-4; D unclear. CDR1 ENHRY and CDR2 SYGVKD come from the germline V gene. With 10 bases removed from V and 1 base from J, the gap between germline ends came to 4 bases. The CDR3 loop spans 11 amino acids. This CDR3 is CASETNEKLFF. In DNA, the CDR3 is TGTGCCAGCGAAACTAATGAAAAACTGTTTTTT.

The chain joins TRBV7-2 to TRBJ1-2; no firm D call. V was pared by 5 bases and J by 7 bases, with 8 bases between. CDR3 size: 11 residues. Germline loops: CDR1 SGHTA, CDR2 FQGNSA. This CDR3 reads CASSRGSGYTF. CDR3 coding DNA: TGTGCCAGCAGCCGCGGTAGTGGCTACACCTTC.

In this sample, this clone turned up once. The chain links TRBV11-2 to TRBJ2-3; 8 nucleotides match TRBD2. The length of the CDR3 is 15 residues. V dropped 6 bases and J dropped 3; count of bases not matched to a gene: 8. Looked up from germline, CDR1 is SGHAT and CDR2 is FQNNGV. The CDR3 DNA reads as TGTGCCAGCAGGCCAGACGGGAGGGCAACAGATACGCAGTATTTT. Translation gives CASRPDGRATDTQYF.

The chain joins TRBV21-1 to TRBJ2-5; the D segment call TRBD1 is taken from the table without a DNA check. TRBV21-1 is given as a pseudogene. The CDR3 covers 12 residues. CDR3 loop: CASLNRGETQYF. DNA of the CDR3: TGTGCCAGCTTAAACAGGGGAGAGACCCAGTACTTC.

V usage is TRBV5-1 and J usage is TRBJ1-2; D unclear. The germline CDR1 and CDR2 sequences are SGHRS and YFSETQ. The CDR3 spans 15 residues. V lost 2 bases, J lost 2 bases, and 13 bases lay in between. The CDR3 loop reads CASSFDAERNYGYTF. The CDR3 bases are TGCGCCAGCAGCTTTGATGCGGAGCGGAACTATGGCTACACCTTC.

This chain links TRBV29-1 with TRBJ2-2; TRBD1 aligns across 7 bases. Germline V lookup: CDR1 SQVTM, CDR2 ANQGSEA. The CDR3 runs 13 residues. The ends lost 6 bases at V and 2 bases at J; junction bases unmatched: 3. Here the CDR3 DNA reads TGCAGCGTGAGACAGGGTAACACCGGGGAGCTGTTTTTT. It specifies CSVRQGNTGELFF.

The rearrangement links TRBV2 to TRBJ2-1; 9 bases align to TRBD1. The CDR3 totals 13 residues. The J segment lost 10 bases and the V segment lost 1 base, leaving 2 bases of the junction unmatched. Per germline, CDR1 SNHLY and CDR2 FYNNEI. The CDR3 loop reads CASSEGGTGEQFF. CDR3 sequence (DNA): TGTGCCAGCAGTGAAGGAGGGACAGGGGAGCAGTTCTTC.

J is TRBJ2-2 and V is TRBV7-9; 7 nucleotides line up with TRBD2. CDR1 and CDR2 from the germline V gene are SEHNR and FQNEAQ (reference sequence). V lost 1 base, J lost 7 bases, and 15 bases stayed unmatched. CDR3 length: 18 amino acids. Here the CDR3 reads CASSLDGFTREYHGELFF. DNA for the CDR3: TGTGCCAGCAGCTTAGATGGTTTTACGCGGGAGTATCACGGGGAGCTGTTTTTT. Using reference TRBV7-9 and TRBJ2-2 for the parts outside the CDR3, the full variable domain is DTGVSQNPRHKITKRGQNVTFRCDPISEHNRLYWYRQTLGQGPEFLTYFQNEAQLEKSRLLSDRFSAERPKGSFSTLEIQRTEQGDSAMYLCASSLDGFTREYHGELFFGEGSRLTVL.